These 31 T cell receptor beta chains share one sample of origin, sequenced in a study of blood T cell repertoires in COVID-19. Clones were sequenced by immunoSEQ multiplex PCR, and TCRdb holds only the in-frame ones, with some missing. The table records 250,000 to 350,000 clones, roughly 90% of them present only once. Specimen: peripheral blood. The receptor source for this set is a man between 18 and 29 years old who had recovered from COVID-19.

CDR3 sequence (DNA): TGCAGTGCTAGTTTGCAGGGGGCAAGGACCTTC. It encodes CSASLQGARTF. This chain joins TRBV20-1 and TRBJ1-2, with 8 bases aligning to TRBD1. CDR1 is DFQATT, CDR2 SNEGSKA, per germline (reference sequence). J was trimmed by 14 bases and V by 3 bases; bases with no gene match: 8. There are 11 residues in the CDR3.

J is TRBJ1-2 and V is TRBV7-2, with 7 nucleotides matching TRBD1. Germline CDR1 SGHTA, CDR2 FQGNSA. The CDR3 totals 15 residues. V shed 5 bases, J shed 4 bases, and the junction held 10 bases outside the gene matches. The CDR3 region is CASSVEGQSIYGYTF. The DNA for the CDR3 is TGTGCCAGCAGCGTAGAGGGACAGTCGATCTATGGCTACACCTTC.

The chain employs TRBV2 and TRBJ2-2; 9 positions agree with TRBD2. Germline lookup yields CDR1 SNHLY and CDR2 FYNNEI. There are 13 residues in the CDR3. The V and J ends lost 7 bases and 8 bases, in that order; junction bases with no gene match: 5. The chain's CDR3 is CASTAGGGGELFF. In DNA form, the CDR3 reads TGTGCCAGCACGGCGGGAGGGGGAGGGGAGCTGTTTTTT.

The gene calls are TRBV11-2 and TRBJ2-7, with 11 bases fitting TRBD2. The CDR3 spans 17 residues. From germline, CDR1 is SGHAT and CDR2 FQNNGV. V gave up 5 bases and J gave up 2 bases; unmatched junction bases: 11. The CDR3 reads CASSGFLLAGDPYEQYF. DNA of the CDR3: TGTGCCAGCAGCGGCTTCTTACTAGCGGGAGACCCCTACGAGCAGTACTTC.

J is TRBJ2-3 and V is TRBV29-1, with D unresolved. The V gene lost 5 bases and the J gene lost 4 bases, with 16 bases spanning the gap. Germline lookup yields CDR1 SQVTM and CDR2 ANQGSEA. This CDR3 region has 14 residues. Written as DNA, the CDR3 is TGCAGCGTTAGGCAAGTCGGTAGCCCAGATACGCAGTATTTT. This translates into CSVRQVGSPDTQYF.

CDR3 region: CASSLVAGGPETQYF. The CDR3 region has the DNA TGTGCCAGCAGCTTAGTGGCGGGGGGGCCAGAGACCCAGTACTTC. The V and J genes are TRBV7-3 and TRBJ2-5, with 9 bases aligning to TRBD2. Germline CDR1 reads SGHTA; CDR2 reads FQGTGA. This CDR3 comprises 15 residues. Unmatched junction bases numbered 5, after V lost 2 bases and J lost 4 bases.

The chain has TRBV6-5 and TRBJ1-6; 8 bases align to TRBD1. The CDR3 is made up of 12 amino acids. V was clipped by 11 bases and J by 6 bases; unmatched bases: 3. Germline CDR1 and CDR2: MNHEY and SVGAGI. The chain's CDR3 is CAGGQGNSPLHF. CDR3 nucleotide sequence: TGTGCCGGAGGACAGGGTAATTCACCCCTCCACTTT.

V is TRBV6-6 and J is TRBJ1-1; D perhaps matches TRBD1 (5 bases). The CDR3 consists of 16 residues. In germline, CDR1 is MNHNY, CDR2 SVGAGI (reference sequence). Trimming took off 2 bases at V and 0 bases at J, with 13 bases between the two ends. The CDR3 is CASSYGGWVMNTEAFF. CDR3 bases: TGTGCCAGCAGTTACGGGGGGTGGGTCATGAACACTGAAGCTTTCTTT.

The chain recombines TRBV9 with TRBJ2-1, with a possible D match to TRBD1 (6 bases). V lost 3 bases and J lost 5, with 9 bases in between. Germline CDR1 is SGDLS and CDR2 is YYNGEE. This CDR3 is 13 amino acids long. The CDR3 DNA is TGTGCCAGCAGCGGCTGGACAGACAATGAGCAGTTCTTC. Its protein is CASSGWTDNEQFF.

The CDR3 here is CASSLGPRGGTDTQYF. The CDR3, as DNA: TGTGCCAGCAGCCTGGGGCCCAGGGGGGGCACAGATACGCAGTATTTT. This rearrangement joins TRBV3-1 (or the pseudogene TRBV3-2) to TRBJ2-3, with D possibly matching TRBD1 (7 bases). Germline lookup yields CDR1 LGHDT and CDR2 YNNKEL (reference sequence). Trimming took off 4 bases at V and 1 base at J, with 15 bases between the two ends. The CDR3 is made up of 16 amino acids.

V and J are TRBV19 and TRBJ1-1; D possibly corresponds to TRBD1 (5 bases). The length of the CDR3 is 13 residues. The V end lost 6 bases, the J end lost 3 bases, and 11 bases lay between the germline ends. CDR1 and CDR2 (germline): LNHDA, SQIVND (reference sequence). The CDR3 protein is CASRRGYDTEAFF. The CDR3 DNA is TGTGCCAGTAGGCGGGGGTACGACACTGAAGCTTTCTTT.

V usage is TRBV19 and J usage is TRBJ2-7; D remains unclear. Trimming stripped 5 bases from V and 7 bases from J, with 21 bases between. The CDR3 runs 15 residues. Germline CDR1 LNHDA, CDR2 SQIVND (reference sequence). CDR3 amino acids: CASSRVIGFGWEQYF. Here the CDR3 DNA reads TGTGCCAGTAGTCGGGTCATCGGGTTTGGATGGGAGCAGTACTTC.

The CDR3 here is CAIRARGGYNEQFF. CDR3 DNA sequence: TGTGCCATCAGGGCACGGGGGGGCTACAATGAGCAGTTCTTC. The V and J genes are TRBV10-3 and TRBJ2-1; 8 nucleotides agree with TRBD2. V shed 6 bases and J 3 bases; nucleotides not matched to a gene: 4. Germline V gene sequence: CDR1 ENHRY, CDR2 SYGVKD. This CDR3 has 14 residues.

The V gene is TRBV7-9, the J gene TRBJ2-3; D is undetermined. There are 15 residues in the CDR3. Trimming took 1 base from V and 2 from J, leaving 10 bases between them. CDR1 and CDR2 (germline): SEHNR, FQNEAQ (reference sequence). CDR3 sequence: CASSLEPSSTDTQYF. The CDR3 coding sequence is TGTGCCAGCAGCTTAGAACCCAGTTCCACAGATACGCAGTATTTT.

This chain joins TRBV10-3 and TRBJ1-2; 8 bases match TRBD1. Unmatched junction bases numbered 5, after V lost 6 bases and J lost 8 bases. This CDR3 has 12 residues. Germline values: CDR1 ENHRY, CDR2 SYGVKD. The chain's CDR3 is CAIREGQGGYTF. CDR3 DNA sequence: TGTGCCATCAGGGAAGGACAGGGAGGCTACACCTTC.

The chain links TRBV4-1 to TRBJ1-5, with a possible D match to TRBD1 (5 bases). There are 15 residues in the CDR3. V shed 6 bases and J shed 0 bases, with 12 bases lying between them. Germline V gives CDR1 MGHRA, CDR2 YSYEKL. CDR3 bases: TGCGCCAGCAGTCCCGACAGTCATAGCAATCAGCCCCAGCATTTT. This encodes CASSPDSHSNQPQHF.

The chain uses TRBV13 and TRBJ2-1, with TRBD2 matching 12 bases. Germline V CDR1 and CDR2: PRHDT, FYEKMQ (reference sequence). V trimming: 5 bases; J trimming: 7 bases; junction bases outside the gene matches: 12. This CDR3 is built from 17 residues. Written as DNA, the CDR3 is TGTGCCAGCAGCCCACTCTCGACTAGCGGGAGACAGAATGAGCAGTTCTTC. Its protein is CASSPLSTSGRQNEQFF. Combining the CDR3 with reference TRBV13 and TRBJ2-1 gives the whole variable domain AAGVIQSPRHLIKEKRETATLKCYPIPRHDTVYWYQQGPGQDPQFLISFYEKMQSDKGSIPDRFSAQQFSDYHSELNMSSLELGDSALYFCASSPLSTSGRQNEQFFGPGTRLTVL.

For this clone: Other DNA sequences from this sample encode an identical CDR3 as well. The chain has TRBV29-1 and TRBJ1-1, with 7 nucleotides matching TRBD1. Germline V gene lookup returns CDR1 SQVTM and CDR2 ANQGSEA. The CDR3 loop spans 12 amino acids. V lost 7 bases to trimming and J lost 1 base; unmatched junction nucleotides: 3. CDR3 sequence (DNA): TGCAGCGCGGGACAGACGAACACTGAAGCTTTCTTT. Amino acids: CSAGQTNTEAFF.

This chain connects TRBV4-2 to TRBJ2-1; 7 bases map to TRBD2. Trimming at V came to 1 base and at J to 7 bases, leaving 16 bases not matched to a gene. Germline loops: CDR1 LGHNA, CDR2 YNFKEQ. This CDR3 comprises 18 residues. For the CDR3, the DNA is TGTGCCAGCAGCCAAGTCGTTTCAGGGACTATACCTTCGAATGAGCAGTTCTTC. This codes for CASSQVVSGTIPSNEQFF.

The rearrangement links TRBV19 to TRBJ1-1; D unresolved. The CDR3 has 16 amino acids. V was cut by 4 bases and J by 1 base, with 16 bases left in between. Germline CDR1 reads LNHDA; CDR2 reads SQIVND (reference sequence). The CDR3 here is CASSTERGLGNTEAFF. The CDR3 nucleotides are TGTGCCAGTAGTACCGAACGGGGTCTCGGGAACACTGAAGCTTTCTTT.

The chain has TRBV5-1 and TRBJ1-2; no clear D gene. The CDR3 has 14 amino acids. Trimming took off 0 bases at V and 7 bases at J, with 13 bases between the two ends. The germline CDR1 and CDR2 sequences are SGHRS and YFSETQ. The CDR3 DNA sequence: TGCGCCAGCAGCTTGGCCAAGGAACGGGGTGGCTACACCTTC. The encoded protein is CASSLAKERGGYTF.

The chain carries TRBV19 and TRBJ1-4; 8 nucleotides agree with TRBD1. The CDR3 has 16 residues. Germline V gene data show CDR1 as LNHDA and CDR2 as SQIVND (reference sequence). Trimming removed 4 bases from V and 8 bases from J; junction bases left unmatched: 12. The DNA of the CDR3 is TGTGCCAGTAGTAGGGCTTCCGGGACAGGCCCCGAAAAACTGTTTTTT. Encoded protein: CASSRASGTGPEKLFF.

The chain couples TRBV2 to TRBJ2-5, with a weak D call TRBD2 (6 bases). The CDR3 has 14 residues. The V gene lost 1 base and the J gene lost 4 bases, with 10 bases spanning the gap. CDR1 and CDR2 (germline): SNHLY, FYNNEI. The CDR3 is CASSEEAGTETQYF. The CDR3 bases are TGTGCCAGCAGTGAAGAGGCGGGGACAGAGACCCAGTACTTC.

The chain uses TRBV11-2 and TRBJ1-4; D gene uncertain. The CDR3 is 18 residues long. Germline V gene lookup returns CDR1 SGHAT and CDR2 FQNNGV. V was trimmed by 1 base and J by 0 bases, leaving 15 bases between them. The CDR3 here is CASSLGVAAAATNEKLFF. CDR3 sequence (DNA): TGTGCCAGCAGCTTAGGGGTGGCGGCGGCTGCAACTAATGAAAAACTGTTTTTT. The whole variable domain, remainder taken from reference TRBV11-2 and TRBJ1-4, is EAGVAQSPRYKIIEKRQSVAFWCNPISGHATLYWYQQILGQGPKLLIQFQNNGVVDDSQLPKDRFSAERLKGVDSTLKIQPAKLEDSAVYLCASSLGVAAAATNEKLFFGSGTQLSVL.

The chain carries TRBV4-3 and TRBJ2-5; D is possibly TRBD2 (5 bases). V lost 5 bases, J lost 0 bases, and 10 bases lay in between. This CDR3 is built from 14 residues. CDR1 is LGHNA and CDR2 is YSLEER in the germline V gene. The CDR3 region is CASSRLGDQETQYF. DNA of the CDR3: TGCGCCAGCAGCAGGCTCGGGGACCAAGAGACCCAGTACTTC.

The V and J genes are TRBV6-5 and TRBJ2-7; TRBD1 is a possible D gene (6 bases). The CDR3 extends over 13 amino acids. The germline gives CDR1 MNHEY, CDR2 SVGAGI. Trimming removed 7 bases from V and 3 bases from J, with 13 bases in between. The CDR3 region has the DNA TGTGCCAGCATGGGACAAGACTTCTACGAGCAGTACTTC. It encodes CASMGQDFYEQYF.

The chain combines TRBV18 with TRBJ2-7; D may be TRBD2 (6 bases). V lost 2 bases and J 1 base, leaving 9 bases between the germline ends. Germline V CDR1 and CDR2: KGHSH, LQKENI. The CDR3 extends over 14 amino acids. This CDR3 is CASSPSRDSYEQYF. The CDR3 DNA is TGTGCCAGCTCACCATCGCGGGATTCCTACGAGCAGTACTTC.

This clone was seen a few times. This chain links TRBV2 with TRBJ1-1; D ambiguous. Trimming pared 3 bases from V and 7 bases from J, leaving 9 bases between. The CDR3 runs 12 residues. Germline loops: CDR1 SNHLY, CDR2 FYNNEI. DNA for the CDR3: TGTGCCAGCAGTGAGAGGCCCTATGAAGCTTTCTTT. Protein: CASSERPYEAFF.

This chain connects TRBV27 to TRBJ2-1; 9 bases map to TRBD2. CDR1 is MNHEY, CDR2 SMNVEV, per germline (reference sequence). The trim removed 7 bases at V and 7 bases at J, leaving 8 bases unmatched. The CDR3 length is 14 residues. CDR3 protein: CASKALAGNNEQFF. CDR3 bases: TGTGCCAGCAAAGCGCTAGCGGGAAATAATGAGCAGTTCTTC.

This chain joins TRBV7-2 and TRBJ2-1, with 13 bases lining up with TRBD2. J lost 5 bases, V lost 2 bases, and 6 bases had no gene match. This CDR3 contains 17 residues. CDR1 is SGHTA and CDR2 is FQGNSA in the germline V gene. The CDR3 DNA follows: TGTGCCAGCAGCTTAAGTACTAGCGGGGGGGTACACAATGAGCAGTTCTTC. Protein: CASSLSTSGGVHNEQFF.

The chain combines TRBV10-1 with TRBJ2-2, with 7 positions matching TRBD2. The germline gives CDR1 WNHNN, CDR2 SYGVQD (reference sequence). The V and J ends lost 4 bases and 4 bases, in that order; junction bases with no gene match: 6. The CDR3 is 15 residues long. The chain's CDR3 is CASSGPGLPTGELFF. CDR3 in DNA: TGCGCCAGCAGTGGACCGGGACTACCCACCGGGGAGCTGTTTTTT.